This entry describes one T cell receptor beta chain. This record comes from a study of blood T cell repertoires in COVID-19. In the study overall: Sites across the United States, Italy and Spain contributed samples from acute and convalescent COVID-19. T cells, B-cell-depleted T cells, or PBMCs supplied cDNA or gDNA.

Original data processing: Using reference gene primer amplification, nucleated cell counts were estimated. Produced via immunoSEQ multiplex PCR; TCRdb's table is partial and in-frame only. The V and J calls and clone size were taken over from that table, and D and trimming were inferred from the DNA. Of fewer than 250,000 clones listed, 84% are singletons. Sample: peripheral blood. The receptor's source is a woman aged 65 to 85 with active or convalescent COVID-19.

The DNA for the CDR3 is TGTGCCAGCTCACCACAGGGGGAGAATTCACCCCTCCACTTT. Amino acid sequence: CASSPQGENSPLHF. This rearrangement joins TRBV18 to TRBJ1-6; tentative D call: TRBD1 (6 bases). V lost 1 base and J lost 7, with 8 bases in between. The CDR3 is 14 amino acids. Per the germline V gene, CDR1 is KGHSH and CDR2 is LQKENI. The variable domain in full, completed from reference TRBV18 and TRBJ1-6, reads NAGVMQNPRHLVRRRGQEARLRCSPMKGHSHVYWYRQLPEEGLKFMVYLQKENIIDESGMPKERFSAEFPKEGPSILRIQQVVRGDSAAYFCASSPQGENSPLHFGNGTRLTVT.